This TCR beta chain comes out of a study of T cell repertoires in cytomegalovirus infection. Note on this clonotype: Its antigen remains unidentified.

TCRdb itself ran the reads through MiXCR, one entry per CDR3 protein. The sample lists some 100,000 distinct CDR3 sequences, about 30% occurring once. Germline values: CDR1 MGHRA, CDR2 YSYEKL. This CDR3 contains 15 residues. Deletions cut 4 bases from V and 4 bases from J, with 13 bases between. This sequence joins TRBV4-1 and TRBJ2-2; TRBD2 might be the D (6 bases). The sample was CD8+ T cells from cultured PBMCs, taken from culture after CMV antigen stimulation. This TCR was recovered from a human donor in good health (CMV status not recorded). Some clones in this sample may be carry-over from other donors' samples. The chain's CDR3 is CASSLGGLITGELFF. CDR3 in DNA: TGCGCCAGCAGCCTCGGGGGACTTATCACCGGGGAGCTGTTTTTT.